This T cell receptor (beta chain) originates from a study of pediatric ulcerative colitis. In the study overall: Fewer than 10 patients showed pancolitis and two showed left-sided colitis. Study-level findings and limits: Two patients' blood samples yielded substantially fewer templates.

Each sample received Survey-level depth of up to 500,000 reads. Data came from immunoSEQ multiplex PCR; TCRdb stores just in-frame clones and leaves some out. The repertoire holds under 45,000 clones, with over 65% as singletons. Remarks on this clone: Its antigen is unidentified.

Germline V gene sequence: CDR1 ENHRY, CDR2 SYGVKD. Trimming pared 6 bases from V and 0 bases from J, leaving 12 bases between. There are 16 residues in the CDR3. The sample taken for sequencing was blood. The rearrangement joins TRBV10-3 to TRBJ1-6, with D perhaps TRBD1 (6 bases). The source is a girl aged 10 to 17 with moderate ulcerative colitis. DNA for the CDR3: TGTGCCATCAGCCCACAGGACAGCTCCTATAATTCACCCCTCCACTTT. Translation: CAISPQDSSYNSPLHF.